These 27 T cell receptor beta chains came from one sample sequenced in a study of blood T cell repertoires in COVID-19. Sequencing used immunoSEQ multiplex PCR; TCRdb keeps in-frame clones, though not all of them. The sample carries about 100,000 clones, about 80% recorded once. The sample consisted of peripheral blood. The origin of the receptors is a man between 65 and 85 years old with active or convalescent COVID-19.

The chain carries TRBV6-2 or TRBV6-3 and TRBJ1-2, with no clear D. The length of the CDR3 is 18 residues. Trimming left V 0 bases short and J 2 bases short, with 19 bases between. Germline values: CDR1 MNHEY, CDR2 SVGEGT. Here the CDR3 reads CASSYSKAEVKLNYGYTF. DNA of the CDR3: TGTGCCAGCAGTTACTCGAAGGCGGAGGTCAAGTTGAACTATGGCTACACCTTC.

The V and J genes are TRBV6-2 or TRBV6-3 and TRBJ1-5; D is uncertain. The V end lost 5 bases, the J end lost 0 bases, and 11 bases lay between the germline ends. The CDR3 sequence is 15 residues long. The V gene's germline CDR1 is MNHEY and CDR2 SVGEGT. The CDR3 region has the DNA TGTGCCAGCAGTAGCGTCCCCCTTAGCAATCAGCCCCAGCATTTT. Its protein is CASSSVPLSNQPQHF.

The J gene is TRBJ1-4, the V gene TRBV5-1; possibly TRBD1 for D (5 bases). Germline V gene lookup returns CDR1 SGHRS and CDR2 YFSETQ. The CDR3 extends over 15 amino acids. Trimming cost V 4 bases and J 1 base, with 11 bases left between them. The CDR3 is CASSRVGGTNEKLFF. The CDR3 DNA reads TGCGCCAGCAGCCGTGTGGGGGGAACTAATGAAAAACTGTTTTTT. Looking up the rest from reference TRBV5-1 and TRBJ1-4 gives the full variable domain: KAGVTQTPRYLIKTRGQQVTLSCSPISGHRSVSWYQQTPGQGLQFLFEYFSETQRNKGNFPGRFSGRQFSNSRSEMNVSTLELGDSALYLCASSRVGGTNEKLFFGSGTQLSVL.

The genes are TRBV15 and TRBJ2-3; D possibly corresponds to TRBD2 (6 bases). V was trimmed by 6 bases and J by 2 bases, leaving 15 bases between them. Per germline, CDR1 LNHNV and CDR2 YYDKDF (reference sequence). The CDR3 totals 15 residues. Written as DNA, the CDR3 is TGTGCCACCAGATTCCGGGACTTGTCCACAGATACGCAGTATTTT. It is translated as CATRFRDLSTDTQYF.

The chain couples TRBV29-1 to TRBJ2-5; D perhaps matches TRBD2 (6 bases). The CDR3 is 12 residues long. Germline V lookup: CDR1 SQVTM, CDR2 ANQGSEA. V dropped 3 bases and J dropped 7 bases, with 12 bases sitting between them. CDR3 protein: CSVDRMEGTQYF. Here the CDR3 DNA reads TGCAGCGTTGATCGCATGGAGGGGACCCAGTACTTC.

The chain recombines TRBV6-5 with TRBJ2-1; D may be TRBD1 (6 bases). This CDR3 comprises 14 residues. CDR1 and CDR2 (germline): MNHEY, SVGAGI. Trimming shortened V by 2 bases and J by 6 bases, and 11 bases separated the two germline ends. The CDR3 loop is CASSYGTGSNEQFF. The CDR3 DNA reads as TGTGCCAGCAGTTACGGCACAGGGAGCAATGAGCAGTTCTTC.

In this sample, this clone turned up once. This chain connects TRBV5-1 to TRBJ1-2, with a possible D match to TRBD1 (5 bases). The length of the CDR3 is 14 residues. Trimming cost V 7 bases and J 0 bases, with 13 bases left between them. The germline V gene encodes CDR1 SGHRS and CDR2 YFSETQ. The CDR3 DNA is TGCGCCAGCGCCTCTGACAGTACTAACTATGGCTACACCTTC. Translating it yields CASASDSTNYGYTF. Combining the CDR3 with reference TRBV5-1 and TRBJ1-2 gives the whole variable domain KAGVTQTPRYLIKTRGQQVTLSCSPISGHRSVSWYQQTPGQGLQFLFEYFSETQRNKGNFPGRFSGRQFSNSRSEMNVSTLELGDSALYLCASASDSTNYGYTFGSGTRLTVV.

The V call is TRBV9, the J call TRBJ1-1; 7 bases line up with TRBD1. The CDR3 is 17 amino acids. The germline V gene has CDR1 SGDLS and CDR2 YYNGEE. With 3 bases clipped from V and 2 bases from J, the junction kept 13 bases outside the gene matches. CDR3 in amino acids: CASSARQGPNLNTEAFF. The CDR3 DNA is TGTGCCAGCAGCGCCCGACAGGGTCCTAACCTTAACACTGAAGCTTTCTTT.

This clone was observed a single time. This rearrangement joins TRBV19 to TRBJ2-5; 10 bases agree with TRBD2. Germline assignment: CDR1 LNHDA and CDR2 SQIVND (reference sequence). The CDR3 consists of 14 residues. J was trimmed by 5 bases and V by 4 bases; bases with no gene match: 4. CDR3 bases: TGTGCCAGTAGTACTAGCGGGAGAGGTGAGACCCAGTACTTC. Protein product: CASSTSGRGETQYF. Together with reference TRBV19 and TRBJ2-5, the CDR3 gives the full variable domain: DGGITQSPKYLFRKEGQNVTLSCEQNLNHDAMYWYRQDPGQGLRLIYYSQIVNDFQKGDIAEGYSVSREKKESFPLTVTSAQKNPTAFYLCASSTSGRGETQYFGPGTRLLVL.

This chain joins TRBV5-1 and TRBJ2-7; maybe TRBD1 (6 bases). Germline loops: CDR1 SGHRS, CDR2 YFSETQ. This CDR3 is 15 amino acids long. The V and J ends lost 4 bases and 9 bases respectively, with 23 bases between them. CDR3 nucleotide sequence: TGCGCCAGCAGCCTTTCCCAGGGGCCCTCTTTAAGGCAGTACTTC. Its translation is CASSLSQGPSLRQYF.

This chain links TRBV7-9 with TRBJ2-1, with TRBD1 identical over 9 bases. This CDR3 is built from 15 residues. Germline V gene lookup returns CDR1 SEHNR and CDR2 FQNEAQ (reference sequence). V lost 5 bases, J lost 4 bases, and 6 bases stayed unmatched. The CDR3 region has the DNA TGTGCCAGCAGCCCCGGGACAGGGACTTACAATGAGCAGTTCTTC. It is translated as CASSPGTGTYNEQFF.

The chain uses TRBV6-5 and TRBJ2-5; 7 bases are a match to TRBD2. Per the germline V gene, CDR1 is MNHEY and CDR2 is SVGAGI. Trimming removed 2 bases from V and 5 bases from J; junction bases left unmatched: 5. The length of the CDR3 is 14 residues. DNA of the CDR3: TGTGCCAGCAGTTACGGCGGGGGTAAGGAGACCCAGTACTTC. Amino acids: CASSYGGGKETQYF.

The V gene is TRBV3-1 (or the pseudogene TRBV3-2), the J gene TRBJ2-6; no clear D gene. The CDR3 has 16 residues. Germline assignment: CDR1 LGHDT and CDR2 YNNKEL (reference sequence). V was pared by 0 bases and J by 0 bases, with 6 bases between. The CDR3 sequence: CASSQESPSGANVLTF. The DNA for the CDR3 is TGTGCCAGCAGCCAAGAAAGCCCCTCTGGGGCCAACGTCCTGACTTTC.

The J gene is TRBJ2-7, the V gene TRBV11-2; 8 bases match TRBD1. The CDR3 contains 14 residues. The junction had 5 bases not matched to a gene; V was cut back by 1 base and J by 6 bases. Germline CDR1 and CDR2: SGHAT and FQNNGV. The CDR3 protein is CASSLARGHSEQYF. The CDR3 nucleotides read TGTGCCAGCAGCTTAGCCAGGGGGCATAGCGAGCAGTACTTC.

The chain links TRBV28 to TRBJ1-5; D unresolved. Germline V gene data show CDR1 as MDHEN and CDR2 as SYDVKM. The CDR3 extends over 13 amino acids. The ends were cut back, 4 bases at V and 4 bases at J, with 8 bases in the middle. The CDR3 nucleotides are TGTGCCAGCAGTTCGGGGTATAATCAGCCCCAGCATTTT. It translates to CASSSGYNQPQHF.

This chain joins TRBV4-1 and TRBJ1-5, with 7 nucleotides matching TRBD1. From germline, CDR1 is MGHRA and CDR2 YSYEKL. This CDR3 is 16 amino acids long. Losses at the gene ends were 0 bases for V and 6 bases for J; bases not matched to a gene: 8. CDR3 sequence reads: CASSQDAGGLGQPQHF. CDR3 nucleotide sequence: TGCGCCAGCAGCCAAGATGCAGGGGGTTTAGGTCAGCCCCAGCATTTT.

The V gene is TRBV28, the J gene TRBJ1-5, with D possibly matching TRBD1 (5 bases). The CDR3 has 15 residues. Trimming pared 7 bases from V and 6 bases from J, leaving 19 bases between. CDR1 is MDHEN and CDR2 is SYDVKM in the germline V gene. CDR3 sequence (DNA): TGTGCCAGCATTTCCACAGGAAGGTATTTTCAGCCCCAGCATTTT. Its translation: CASISTGRYFQPQHF.

The rearrangement joins TRBV19 to TRBJ1-1; a possible D gene is TRBD1 (6 bases). The CDR3 loop spans 11 amino acids. Trimming left V 9 bases short and J 4 bases short, with 9 bases between. Per germline, CDR1 LNHDA and CDR2 SQIVND (reference sequence). DNA of the CDR3: TGTGCCAGCGAAGGGGGCACTGAAGCTTTCTTT. Amino acid sequence: CASEGGTEAFF.

V gene TRBV3-1 (or the pseudogene TRBV3-2) combines with J gene TRBJ2-5; D is unclear. Between the trimmed V and J ends, which lost 2 bases and 4 bases, there was a span of 8 bases. CDR3 size: 13 residues. CDR1 is LGHDT, CDR2 YNNKEL, per germline (reference sequence). CDR3 DNA sequence: TGTGCCAGCAGCCAAATATGGCTAGAGACCCAGTACTTC. Its protein is CASSQIWLETQYF.

This clone was detected only a few times. The chain is built from TRBV2 and TRBJ1-3; perhaps TRBD1 as D (6 bases). The CDR3 sequence is 15 residues long. CDR1 SNHLY and CDR2 FYNNEI come from the germline V gene. V was clipped by 6 bases and J by 0 bases, with 12 bases between them. Here the CDR3 reads CASRVDRFSGNTIYF. The CDR3 coding sequence is TGTGCCAGCAGGGTTGACAGGTTCTCTGGAAACACCATATATTTT.

The chain couples TRBV10-1 to TRBJ1-5, with D hard to call. Trimming pared 11 bases from V and 4 bases from J, leaving 12 bases between. In germline, CDR1 is WNHNN, CDR2 SYGVQD (reference sequence). This CDR3 contains 12 residues. This chain's CDR3 is CAHEGGNQPQHF. The CDR3 DNA reads as TGCGCCCACGAGGGTGGGAATCAGCCCCAGCATTTT.

A few counts support this clone. This CDR3 is also generated by other DNA sequences in the sample. The gene calls are TRBV18 and TRBJ1-2; 8 bases agree with TRBD1. This CDR3 has 14 residues. Germline V gene data show CDR1 as KGHSH and CDR2 as LQKENI. Germline trimming cut 2 bases from V and 4 bases from J; bases unmatched to any gene: 3. The DNA of the CDR3 is TGTGCCAGCTCACCAGGACAGGGACTCTATGGCTACACCTTC. It translates to CASSPGQGLYGYTF.

The chain uses TRBV27 and TRBJ2-1; 7 nucleotides line up with TRBD2. V lost 7 bases, J lost 2 bases, and 17 bases stayed unmatched. Germline-derived CDR1 and CDR2 are MNHEY and SMNVEV (reference sequence). This CDR3 is 18 amino acids long. The CDR3 sequence is CASNPPGVPGGAYNEQFF. Here the CDR3 DNA reads TGTGCCAGCAACCCCCCAGGCGTCCCGGGGGGAGCCTACAATGAGCAGTTCTTC.

The chain carries TRBV6-5 and TRBJ1-2, with TRBD1 identical over 10 bases. This CDR3 comprises 15 residues. The J segment lost 7 bases and the V segment lost 6 bases, leaving 11 bases of the junction unmatched. Germline V CDR1 and CDR2: MNHEY, SVGAGI. The CDR3 DNA follows: TGTGCCAGCAGCTGGACAGGGGGATCCTCCCTTGGCTACACCTTC. This encodes CASSWTGGSSLGYTF.

J is TRBJ2-6 and V is TRBV4-1; TRBD1 aligns across 7 bases. Per germline, CDR1 MGHRA and CDR2 YSYEKL. J gave up 1 base and V 3 bases, and 9 bases lay outside the gene matches. There are 18 residues in the CDR3. CDR3 sequence: CASSHWTGLTSGANVLTF. The CDR3 coding sequence is TGCGCCAGCAGCCACTGGACAGGTCTGACGTCTGGGGCCAACGTCCTGACTTTC.

CDR3 DNA: TGTGCCAGCACCTGGATGACAGGGGGCACCGGGGAGCTGTTTTTT. Amino acids: CASTWMTGGTGELFF. The chain links TRBV7-2 to TRBJ2-2; 9 nucleotides align to TRBD1. V lost 7 bases, J lost 4 bases, and 7 bases stayed unmatched. The CDR3 is 15 residues long. Germline V gene lookup returns CDR1 SGHTA and CDR2 FQGNSA.

CDR3 bases: TGTGCCAGCTCACTCCGCCCCGGGACAGGGGACGAAAAACTGTTTTTT. Protein product: CASSLRPGTGDEKLFF. V gene TRBV18 combines with J gene TRBJ1-4; 10 bases agree with TRBD1. The junction had 10 bases not matched to a gene; V was cut back by 4 bases and J by 8 bases. Germline loops: CDR1 KGHSH, CDR2 LQKENI. The CDR3 extends over 16 amino acids.